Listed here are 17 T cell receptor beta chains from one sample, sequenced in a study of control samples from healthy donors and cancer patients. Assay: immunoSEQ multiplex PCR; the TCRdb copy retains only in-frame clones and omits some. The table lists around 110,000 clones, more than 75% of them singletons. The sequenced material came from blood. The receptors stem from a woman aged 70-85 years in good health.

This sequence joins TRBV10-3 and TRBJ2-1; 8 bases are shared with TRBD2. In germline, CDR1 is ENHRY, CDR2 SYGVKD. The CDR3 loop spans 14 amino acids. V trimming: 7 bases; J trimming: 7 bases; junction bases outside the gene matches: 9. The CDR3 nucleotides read TGTGCCATCAAATCACTAGCGGACAATAATGAGCAGTTCTTC. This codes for CAIKSLADNNEQFF.

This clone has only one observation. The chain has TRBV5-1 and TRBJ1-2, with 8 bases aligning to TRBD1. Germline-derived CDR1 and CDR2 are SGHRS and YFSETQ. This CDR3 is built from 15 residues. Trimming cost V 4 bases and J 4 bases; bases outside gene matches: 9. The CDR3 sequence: CASSATGDPLYGYTF. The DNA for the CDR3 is TGCGCCAGCAGCGCGACAGGGGACCCCCTCTATGGCTACACCTTC.

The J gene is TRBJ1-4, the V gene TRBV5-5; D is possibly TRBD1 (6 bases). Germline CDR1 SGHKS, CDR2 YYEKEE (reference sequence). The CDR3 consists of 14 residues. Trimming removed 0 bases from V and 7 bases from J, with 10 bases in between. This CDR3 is CASSLEAGVEKLFF. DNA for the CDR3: TGTGCCAGCAGCTTGGAGGCAGGGGTTGAAAAACTGTTTTTT.

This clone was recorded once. As DNA, the CDR3 is TGTGCCAGCAGTTTATCCATGTTGGACACTGAAGCTTTCTTT. Translated, it gives CASSLSMLDTEAFF. The rearrangement uses TRBV27 and TRBJ1-1, with D unclear. CDR3 length: 14 residues. V lost 0 bases, J lost 3 bases, and 8 bases lay in between. The germline V gene encodes CDR1 MNHEY and CDR2 SMNVEV (reference sequence).

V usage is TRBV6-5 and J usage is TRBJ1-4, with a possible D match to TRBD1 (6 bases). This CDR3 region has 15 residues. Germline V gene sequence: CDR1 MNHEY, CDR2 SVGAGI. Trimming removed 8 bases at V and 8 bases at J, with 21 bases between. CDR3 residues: CASGPVTGYGEKLFF. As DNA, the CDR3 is TGTGCCAGCGGACCGGTTACAGGGTACGGGGAAAAACTGTTTTTT.

The CDR3 loop is CASSEGMNTEAFF. CDR3 in DNA: TGTGCCAGCTCCGAGGGGATGAACACTGAAGCTTTCTTT. The J gene is TRBJ1-1, the V gene TRBV7-3, with a possible D match to TRBD1 (5 bases). CDR3 length: 13 residues. Trimming cost V 8 bases and J 0 bases, with 10 bases left between them. Germline CDR1 reads SGHTA; CDR2 reads FQGTGA.

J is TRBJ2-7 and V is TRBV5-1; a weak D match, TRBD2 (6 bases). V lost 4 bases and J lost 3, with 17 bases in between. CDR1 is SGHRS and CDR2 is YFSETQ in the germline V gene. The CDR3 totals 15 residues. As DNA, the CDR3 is TGCGCCAGCAGCCCCGGGACTTTTAGGGACTACGAGCAGTACTTC. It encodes CASSPGTFRDYEQYF.

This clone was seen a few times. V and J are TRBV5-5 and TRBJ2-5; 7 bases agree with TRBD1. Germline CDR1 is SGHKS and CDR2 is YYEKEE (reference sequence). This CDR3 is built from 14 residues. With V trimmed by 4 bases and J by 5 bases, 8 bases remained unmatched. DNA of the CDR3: TGTGCCAGCAGCAAACCGACAGGGTACGAGACCCAGTACTTC. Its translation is CASSKPTGYETQYF.

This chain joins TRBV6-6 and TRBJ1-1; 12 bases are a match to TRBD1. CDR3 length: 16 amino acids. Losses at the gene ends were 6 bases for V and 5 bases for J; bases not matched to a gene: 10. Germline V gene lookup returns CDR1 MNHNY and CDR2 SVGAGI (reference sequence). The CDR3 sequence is CASRVGTGGSETEAFF. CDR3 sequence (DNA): TGTGCCAGCAGGGTCGGGACAGGGGGCTCTGAGACTGAAGCTTTCTTT.

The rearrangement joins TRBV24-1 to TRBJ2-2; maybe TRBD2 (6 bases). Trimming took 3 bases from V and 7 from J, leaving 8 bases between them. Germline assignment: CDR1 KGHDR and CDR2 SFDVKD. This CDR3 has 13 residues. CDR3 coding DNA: TGTGCCACCAGTGATGCTAGCGTCGGGGAGCTGTTTTTT. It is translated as CATSDASVGELFF.

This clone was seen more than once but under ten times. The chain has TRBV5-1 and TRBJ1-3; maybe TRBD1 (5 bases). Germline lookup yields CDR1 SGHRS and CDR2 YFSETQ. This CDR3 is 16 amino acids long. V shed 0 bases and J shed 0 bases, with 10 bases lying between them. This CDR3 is CASSLDGDPSGNTIYF. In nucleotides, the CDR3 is TGCGCCAGCAGCTTGGACGGGGACCCCTCTGGAAACACCATATATTTT.

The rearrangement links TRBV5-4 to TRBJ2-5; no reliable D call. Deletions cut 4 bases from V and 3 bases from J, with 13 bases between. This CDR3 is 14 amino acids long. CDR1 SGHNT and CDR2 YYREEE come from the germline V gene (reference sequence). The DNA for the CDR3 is TGTGCCAGCAGCGGGCCGTGGAGCGAAGAGACCCAGTACTTC. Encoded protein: CASSGPWSEETQYF.

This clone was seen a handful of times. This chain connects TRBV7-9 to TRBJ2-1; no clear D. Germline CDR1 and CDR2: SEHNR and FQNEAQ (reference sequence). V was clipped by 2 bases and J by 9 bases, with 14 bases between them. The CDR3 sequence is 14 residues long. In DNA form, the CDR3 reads TGTGCCAGCAGCTTAACGTATGACGTCCTTGAGCAGTTCTTC. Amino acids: CASSLTYDVLEQFF.

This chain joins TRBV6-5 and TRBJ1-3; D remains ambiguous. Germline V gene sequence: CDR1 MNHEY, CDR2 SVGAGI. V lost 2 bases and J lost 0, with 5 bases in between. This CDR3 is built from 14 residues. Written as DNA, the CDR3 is TGTGCCAGCAGTTACGGCCTCTCTGGAAACACCATATATTTT. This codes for CASSYGLSGNTIYF.

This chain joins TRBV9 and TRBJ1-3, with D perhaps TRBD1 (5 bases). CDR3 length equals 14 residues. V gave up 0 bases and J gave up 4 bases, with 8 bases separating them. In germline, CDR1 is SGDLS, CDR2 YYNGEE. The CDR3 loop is CASSVDGGGNTIYF. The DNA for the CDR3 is TGTGCCAGCAGCGTAGATGGGGGGGGAAACACCATATATTTT.

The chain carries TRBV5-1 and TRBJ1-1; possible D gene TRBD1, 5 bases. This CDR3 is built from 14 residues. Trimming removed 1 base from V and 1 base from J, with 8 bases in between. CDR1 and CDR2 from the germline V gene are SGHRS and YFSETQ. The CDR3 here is CASSLKGTNTEAFF. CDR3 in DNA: TGCGCCAGCAGCTTGAAGGGGACGAACACTGAAGCTTTCTTT.

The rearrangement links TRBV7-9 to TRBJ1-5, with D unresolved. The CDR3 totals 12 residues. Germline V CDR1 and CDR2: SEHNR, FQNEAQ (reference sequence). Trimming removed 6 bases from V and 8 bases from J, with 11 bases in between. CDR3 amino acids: CASSRASEPQHF. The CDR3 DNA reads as TGTGCCAGCAGTCGGGCTAGCGAGCCCCAGCATTTT. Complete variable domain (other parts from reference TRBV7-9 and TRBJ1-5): DTGVSQNPRHKITKRGQNVTFRCDPISEHNRLYWYRQTLGQGPEFLTYFQNEAQLEKSRLLSDRFSAERPKGSFSTLEIQRTEQGDSAMYLCASSRASEPQHFGDGTRLSIL.